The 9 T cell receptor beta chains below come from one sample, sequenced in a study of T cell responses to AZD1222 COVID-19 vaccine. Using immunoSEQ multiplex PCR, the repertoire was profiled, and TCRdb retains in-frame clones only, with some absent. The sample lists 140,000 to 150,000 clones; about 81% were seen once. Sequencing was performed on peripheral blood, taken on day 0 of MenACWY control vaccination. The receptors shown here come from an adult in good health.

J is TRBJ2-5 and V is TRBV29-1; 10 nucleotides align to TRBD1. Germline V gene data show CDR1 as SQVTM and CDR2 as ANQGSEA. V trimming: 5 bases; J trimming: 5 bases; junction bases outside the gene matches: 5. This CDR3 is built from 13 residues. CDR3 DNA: TGCAGCGTTTCCCGGGACAGGGGTGAGACCCAGTACTTC. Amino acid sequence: CSVSRDRGETQYF.

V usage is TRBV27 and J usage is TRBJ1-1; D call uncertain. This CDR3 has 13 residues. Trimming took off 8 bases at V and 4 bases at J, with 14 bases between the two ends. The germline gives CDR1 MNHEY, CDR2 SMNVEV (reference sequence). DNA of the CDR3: TGTGCCAGCTCGGGTACATATTCCACTGAAGCTTTCTTT. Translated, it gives CASSGTYSTEAFF.

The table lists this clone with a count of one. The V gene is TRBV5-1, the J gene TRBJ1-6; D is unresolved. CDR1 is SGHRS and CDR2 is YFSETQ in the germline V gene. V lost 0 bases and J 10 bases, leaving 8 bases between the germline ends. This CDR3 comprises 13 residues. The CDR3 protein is CASSLARDSPLHF. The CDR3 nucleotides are TGCGCCAGCAGCTTGGCCCGAGACTCACCCCTCCACTTT.

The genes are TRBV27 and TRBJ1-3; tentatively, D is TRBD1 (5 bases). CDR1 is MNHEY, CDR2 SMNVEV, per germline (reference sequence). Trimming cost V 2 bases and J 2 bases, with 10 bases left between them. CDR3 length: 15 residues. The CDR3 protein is CASSLGGGAGNTIYF. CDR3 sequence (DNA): TGTGCCAGCAGTTTAGGCGGGGGGGCTGGAAACACCATATATTTT.

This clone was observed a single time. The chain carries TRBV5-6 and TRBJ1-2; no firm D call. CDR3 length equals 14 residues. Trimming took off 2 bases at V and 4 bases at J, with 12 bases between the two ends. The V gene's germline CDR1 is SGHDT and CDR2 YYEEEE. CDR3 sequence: CASSLQGPLYGYTF. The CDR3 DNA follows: TGTGCCAGCAGCTTACAAGGGCCCCTCTATGGCTACACCTTC.

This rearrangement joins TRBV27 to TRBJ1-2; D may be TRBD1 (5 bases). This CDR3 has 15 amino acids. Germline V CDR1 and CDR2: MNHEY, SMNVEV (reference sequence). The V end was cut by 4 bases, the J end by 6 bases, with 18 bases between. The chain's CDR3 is CASSSRYTMGHGYTF. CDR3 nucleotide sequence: TGTGCCAGCAGTTCCCGGTACACCATGGGGCATGGCTACACCTTC.

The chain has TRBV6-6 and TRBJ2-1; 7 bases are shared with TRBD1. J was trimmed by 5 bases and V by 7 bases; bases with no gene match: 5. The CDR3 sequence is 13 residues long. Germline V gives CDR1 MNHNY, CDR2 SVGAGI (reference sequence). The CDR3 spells CASTDRVDNEQFF. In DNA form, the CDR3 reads TGTGCCAGCACAGACAGGGTCGACAATGAGCAGTTCTTC.

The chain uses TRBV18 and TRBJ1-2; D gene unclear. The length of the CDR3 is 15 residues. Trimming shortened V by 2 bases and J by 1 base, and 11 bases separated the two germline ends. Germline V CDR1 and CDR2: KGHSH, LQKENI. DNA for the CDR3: TGTGCCAGCTCACCAAATTCAGAAAATAACTATGGCTACACCTTC. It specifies CASSPNSENNYGYTF. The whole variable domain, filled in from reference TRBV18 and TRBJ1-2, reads NAGVMQNPRHLVRRRGQEARLRCSPMKGHSHVYWYRQLPEEGLKFMVYLQKENIIDESGMPKERFSAEFPKEGPSILRIQQVVRGDSAAYFCASSPNSENNYGYTFGSGTRLTVV.

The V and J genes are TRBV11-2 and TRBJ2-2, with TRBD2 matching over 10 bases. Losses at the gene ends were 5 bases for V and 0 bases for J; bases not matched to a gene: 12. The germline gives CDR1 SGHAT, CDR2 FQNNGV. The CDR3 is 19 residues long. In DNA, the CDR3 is TGTGCCAGCAGCCGAGCGGGGCCTAGCGGGGGCCCGAACACCGGGGAGCTGTTTTTT. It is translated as CASSRAGPSGGPNTGELFF.